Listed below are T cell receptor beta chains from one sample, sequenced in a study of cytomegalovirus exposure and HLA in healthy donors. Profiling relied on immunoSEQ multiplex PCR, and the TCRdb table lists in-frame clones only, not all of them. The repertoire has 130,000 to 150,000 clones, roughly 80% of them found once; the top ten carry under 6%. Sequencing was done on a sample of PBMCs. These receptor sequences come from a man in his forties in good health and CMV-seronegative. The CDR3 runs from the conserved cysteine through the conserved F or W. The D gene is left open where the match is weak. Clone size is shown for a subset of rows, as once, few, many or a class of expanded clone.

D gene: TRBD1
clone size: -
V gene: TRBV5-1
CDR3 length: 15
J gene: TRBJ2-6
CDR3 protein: CASSPQGAGANVLTF
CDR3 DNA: TGCGCCAGCAGCCCACAGGGGGCTGGGGCCAACGTCCTGACTTTC

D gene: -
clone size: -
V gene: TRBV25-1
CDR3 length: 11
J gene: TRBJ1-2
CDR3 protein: CASSAVYGYTF
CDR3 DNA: TGTGCCAGCAGTGCGGTGTATGGCTACACCTTC

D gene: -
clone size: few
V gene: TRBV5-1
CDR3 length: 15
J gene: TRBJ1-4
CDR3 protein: CASSLGGLTNEKLFF
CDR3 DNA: TGCGCCAGCAGCTTGGGCGGGTTGACTAATGAAAAACTGTTTTTT

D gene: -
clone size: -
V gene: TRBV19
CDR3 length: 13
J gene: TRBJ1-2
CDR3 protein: CASTPDNFYGYTF
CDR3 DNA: TGTGCCAGTACCCCCGACAACTTCTATGGCTACACCTTC

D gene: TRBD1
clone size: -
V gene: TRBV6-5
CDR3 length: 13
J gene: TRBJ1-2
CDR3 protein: CASSLGQNYGYTF
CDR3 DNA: TGTGCCAGCAGCCTGGGACAGAACTATGGCTACACCTTC

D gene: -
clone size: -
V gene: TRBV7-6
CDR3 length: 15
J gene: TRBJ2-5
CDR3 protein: CASSDYPGTQETQYF
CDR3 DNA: TGTGCCAGCAGCGATTACCCGGGAACCCAAGAGACCCAGTACTTC

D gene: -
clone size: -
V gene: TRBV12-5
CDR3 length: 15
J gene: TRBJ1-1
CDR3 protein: CASGKPEQLNTEAFF
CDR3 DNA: TGTGCTAGTGGTAAACCGGAACAGTTGAACACTGAAGCTTTCTTT

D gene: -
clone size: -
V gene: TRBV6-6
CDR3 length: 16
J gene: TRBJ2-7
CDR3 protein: CASSDRGVTGIYEQYF
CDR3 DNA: TGTGCCAGCAGCGATAGGGGAGTAACAGGGATCTACGAGCAGTACTTC

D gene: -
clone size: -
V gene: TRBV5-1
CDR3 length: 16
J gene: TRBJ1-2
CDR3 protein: CASSPGLALVIYGYTF
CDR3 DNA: TGCGCCAGCAGCCCGGGACTCGCGCTCGTCATCTATGGCTACACCTTC

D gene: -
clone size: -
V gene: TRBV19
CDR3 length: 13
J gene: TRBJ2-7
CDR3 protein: CATRMAGSYEQYF
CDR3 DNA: TGTGCCACGCGGATGGCCGGTTCCTACGAGCAGTACTTC

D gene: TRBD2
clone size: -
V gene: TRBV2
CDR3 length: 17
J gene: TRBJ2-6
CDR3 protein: CASIHPGLNSGANVLTF
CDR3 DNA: TGTGCCAGCATCCATCCGGGACTAAACTCTGGGGCCAACGTCCTGACTTTC

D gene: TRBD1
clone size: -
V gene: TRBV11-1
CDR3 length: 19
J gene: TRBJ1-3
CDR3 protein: CASSLKGLDREEAGNTIYF
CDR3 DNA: TGTGCCAGCAGCTTAAAGGGGTTGGACAGGGAGGAAGCTGGAAACACCATATATTTT

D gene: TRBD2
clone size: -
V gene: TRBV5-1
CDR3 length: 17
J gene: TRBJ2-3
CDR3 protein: CASSLDPSGAGTDTQYF
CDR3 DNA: TGCGCCAGCAGCTTGGATCCGAGCGGGGCAGGCACAGATACGCAGTATTTT

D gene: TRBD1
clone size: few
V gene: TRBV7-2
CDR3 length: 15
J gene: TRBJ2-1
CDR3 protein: CASSLAGTGIGEQFF
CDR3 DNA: TGTGCCAGCAGCTTAGCCGGGACAGGGATAGGTGAGCAGTTCTTC

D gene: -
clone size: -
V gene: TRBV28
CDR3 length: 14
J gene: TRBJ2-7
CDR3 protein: CASSPPPSGGEQYF
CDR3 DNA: TGTGCCAGCAGTCCGCCTCCCTCAGGTGGCGAGCAGTACTTC

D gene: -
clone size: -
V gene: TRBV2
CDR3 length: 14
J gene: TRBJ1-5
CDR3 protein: CASSEVRVIQPQHF
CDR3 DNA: TGTGCCAGCAGTGAAGTTCGGGTTATACAGCCCCAGCATTTT

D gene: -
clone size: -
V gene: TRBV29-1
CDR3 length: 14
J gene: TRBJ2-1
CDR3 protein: CSVHSYGVNNEQFF
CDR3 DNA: TGCAGCGTCCACTCTTACGGGGTGAACAATGAGCAGTTCTTC

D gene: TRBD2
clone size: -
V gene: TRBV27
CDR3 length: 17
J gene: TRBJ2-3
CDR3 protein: CASSTDPGLAGRNTQYF
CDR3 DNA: TGTGCCAGCAGTACGGACCCGGGACTAGCGGGGCGCAATACGCAGTATTTT

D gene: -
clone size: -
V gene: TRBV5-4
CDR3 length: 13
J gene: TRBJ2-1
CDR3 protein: CASSQGTTDEQFF
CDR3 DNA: TGTGCCAGCAGCCAGGGGACTACTGATGAGCAGTTCTTC

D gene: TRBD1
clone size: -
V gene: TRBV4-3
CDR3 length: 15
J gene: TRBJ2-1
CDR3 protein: CASSQEQQGVGEQFF
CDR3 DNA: TGCGCCAGCAGCCAAGAACAGCAGGGGGTTGGTGAGCAGTTCTTC

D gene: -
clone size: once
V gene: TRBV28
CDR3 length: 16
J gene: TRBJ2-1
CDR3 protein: CASTSYPAGAYNEQFF
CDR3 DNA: TGTGCCAGCACCTCCTACCCGGCAGGGGCTTACAATGAGCAGTTCTTC

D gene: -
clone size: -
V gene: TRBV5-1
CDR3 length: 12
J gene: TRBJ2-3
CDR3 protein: CASSAGRDTQYF
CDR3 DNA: TGCGCCAGCAGCGCTGGGAGAGATACGCAGTATTTT

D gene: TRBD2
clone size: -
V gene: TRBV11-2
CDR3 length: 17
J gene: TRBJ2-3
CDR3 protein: CASSPRVSGGAMDTQYF
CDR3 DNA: TGTGCCAGCAGTCCTAGGGTATCGGGGGGGGCCATGGATACGCAGTATTTT